Each of the 21 T cell receptor beta chains below was sequenced from the same sample in a study of T cells in Graves' hyperthyroidism and ophthalmopathy. RNA transcripts yielded amplified TCR beta CDR3 regions. HTBI primers drove first-round RT-PCR of the TCR CDR3. TCRdb reprocessed the multiplex PCR reads with MiXCR, giving one entry per CDR3 protein. The sample shows about 770,000 distinct CDR3 sequences, 18% of them seen only once. Sequenced: blood. All receptors derive from a woman in her fifties or sixties with Graves' hyperthyroidism that later progressed to Graves' ophthalmopathy.

The chain is built from TRBV19 and TRBJ2-3; no clear D gene. The germline gives CDR1 LNHDA, CDR2 SQIVND (reference sequence). V dropped 4 bases and J dropped 3 bases, with 8 bases sitting between them. CDR3 length: 13 residues. Written as DNA, the CDR3 is TGTGCCAGTAGTACCACAGAGACAGATACGCAGTATTTT. Residues: CASSTTETDTQYF.

In its sample, this clonotype was seen many times. The V gene is TRBV3-1, the J gene TRBJ1-4; 7 bases align to TRBD1. V gave up 2 bases and J gave up 7 bases; unmatched junction bases: 7. Germline assignment: CDR1 LGHDT and CDR2 YNNKEL (reference sequence). The CDR3 totals 15 residues. This chain's CDR3 is CASSQTTGIGEKLFF. In DNA, the CDR3 is TGTGCCAGCAGCCAAACGACAGGGATTGGTGAAAAACTGTTTTTT. The full variable domain, in which reference TRBV3-1 and TRBJ1-4 provide the parts outside the CDR3, is DTAVSQTPKYLVTQMGNDKSIKCEQNLGHDTMYWYKQDSKKFLKIMFSYNNKELIINETVPNRFSPKSPDKAHLNLHINSLELGDSAVYFCASSQTTGIGEKLFFGSGTQLSVL.

This clonotype was recorded many times. The V gene is TRBV20-1, the J gene TRBJ2-5; TRBD1 matches at 7 bases. This CDR3 region has 13 residues. After removal of 3 bases from V and 2 bases from J, the junction contained 3 bases not matched to a gene. Germline values: CDR1 DFQATT, CDR2 SNEGSKA (reference sequence). The CDR3 nucleotides are TGCAGTGCTAGGGCGGACAGGCAAGAGACCCAGTACTTC. It yields the protein CSARADRQETQYF.

This clonotype was picked up many times. The rearrangement uses TRBV5-1 and TRBJ1-1; D is unclear. Germline V gives CDR1 SGHRS, CDR2 YFSETQ. The CDR3 consists of 13 residues. The V end was cut by 2 bases, the J end by 7 bases, with 12 bases between. CDR3 region: CASSFRSDGEAFF. The CDR3 DNA is TGCGCCAGCAGCTTCAGGTCCGACGGTGAAGCTTTCTTT.

This clonotype was seen at least ten times. The CDR3: CASRWDSGESPLHF. The CDR3 coding sequence is TGTGCCAGCAGATGGGACAGTGGAGAGTCACCCCTCCACTTT. The rearrangement uses TRBV12-3 or TRBV12-4 and TRBJ1-6, with 7 bases matching TRBD1. The CDR3 contains 14 residues. V was clipped by 6 bases and J by 10 bases; unmatched bases: 9.

This chain connects TRBV20-1 to TRBJ2-3; TRBD2 matches at 7 bases. The CDR3 length is 14 residues. CDR1 and CDR2 (germline): DFQATT, SNEGSKA (reference sequence). V lost 6 bases to trimming and J lost 2 bases; unmatched junction nucleotides: 8. The CDR3 region is CSADGRGSTDTQYF. CDR3 DNA sequence: TGCAGTGCCGATGGGAGGGGTTCCACAGATACGCAGTATTTT.

The sample holds a few counts of this clonotype. The chain uses TRBV30 and TRBJ2-5; 7 bases align to TRBD2. CDR1 GTSNPN and CDR2 SVGIG come from the germline V gene (reference sequence). Trimming removed 5 bases from V and 5 bases from J; junction bases left unmatched: 8. The CDR3 spans 13 residues. The CDR3 DNA is TGTGCCTGGGGGGGGGGAGGTCCGGAGACCCAGTACTTC. Protein sequence: CAWGGGGPETQYF.

The chain recombines TRBV20-1 with TRBJ1-5; TRBD1 might be the D (6 bases). The CDR3 is made up of 13 amino acids. V shed 6 bases and J shed 8 bases, with 17 bases lying between them. Germline V gives CDR1 DFQATT, CDR2 SNEGSKA (reference sequence). CDR3 in DNA: TGCAGTGCCCAGGGACACCGGAGGGAGCCCCAGCATTTT. This gives the protein CSAQGHRREPQHF.

Only a few counts were recorded for this clonotype. V is TRBV6-1 and J is TRBJ1-4; D may be TRBD1 (6 bases). The CDR3 is 16 amino acids. Germline V gene lookup returns CDR1 MNHNS and CDR2 SASEGT. The ends were cut back, 6 bases at V and 3 bases at J, with 17 bases in the middle. CDR3: CASRETLGQSNEKLFF. In DNA, the CDR3 is TGTGCCAGCAGAGAAACCCTCGGACAGTCTAATGAAAAACTGTTTTTT.

This clonotype has a count of ten or more. This chain connects TRBV12-3 or TRBV12-4 to TRBJ1-4, with 8 nucleotides matching TRBD1. The CDR3 runs 17 residues. The trim removed 6 bases at V and 9 bases at J, leaving 18 bases unmatched. The CDR3 protein is CASSLRRETGVGKKLFF. CDR3 DNA: TGTGCCAGCAGCCTACGAAGGGAGACAGGGGTCGGTAAAAAACTGTTTTTT.

This clonotype showed up just a few times. This chain connects TRBV27 to TRBJ2-3, with TRBD2 identical over 8 bases. This CDR3 contains 15 residues. The V segment lost 5 bases and the J segment 6 bases; nucleotides outside the gene matches: 10. Germline CDR1 reads MNHEY; CDR2 reads SMNVEV (reference sequence). CDR3 loop: CASSRGREGEDTQYF. DNA of the CDR3: TGTGCCAGCAGTCGGGGTCGGGAGGGAGAGGATACGCAGTATTTT.

On this clonotype: This may arise from a read error, as a much more abundant clone is one base away. The J gene is TRBJ2-3, the V gene TRBV20-1, with 10 bases lining up with TRBD2. The CDR3 sequence is 17 residues long. Germline CDR1 and CDR2: DFQATT and SNEGSKA (reference sequence). The CDR3, as DNA: TGCAGTGCCACCCCCCCAAGCGGGGGGGCCTTCGCAGATGCGCAGTATTTT. As protein: CSATPPSGGAFADAQYF.

This clonotype was observed at least ten times. J is TRBJ2-3 and V is TRBV9; D not certain. The germline V and J ends were trimmed by 0 bases and 0 bases, with 17 bases remaining between them. The CDR3 length is 18 residues. Germline-derived CDR1 and CDR2 are SGDLS and YYNGEE. The CDR3 nucleotides are TGTGCCAGCAGCGTAGGCTTATCCCCGAAAAAAAGCACAGATACGCAGTATTTT. Encoded protein: CASSVGLSPKKSTDTQYF. Filled out from reference TRBV9 and TRBJ2-3, the complete variable domain reads DSGVTQTPKHLITATGQRVTLRCSPRSGDLSVYWYQQSLDQGLQFLIQYYNGEERAKGNILERFSAQQFPDLHSELNLSSLELGDSALYFCASSVGLSPKKSTDTQYFGPGTRLTVL.

This clonotype has a handful of counts. The CDR3, as DNA: TGTGCCAGCAGCTTCGGGGTTCAAGAGACCCAGTACTTC. Translating it yields CASSFGVQETQYF. V and J are TRBV7-3 and TRBJ2-5, with a possible D match to TRBD2 (5 bases). Trimming left V 3 bases short and J 2 bases short, with 7 bases between. This CDR3 spans 13 amino acids. CDR1 is SGHTA and CDR2 is FQGTGA in the germline V gene.

A few counts support this clonotype. J is TRBJ1-4 and V is TRBV5-6, with TRBD1 matching 9 bases. Trimming removed 2 bases from V and 8 bases from J; junction bases left unmatched: 1. The CDR3 runs to 13 residues. Germline V gene lookup returns CDR1 SGHDT and CDR2 YYEEEE. CDR3 region: CASSFGTGEKLFF. The CDR3 DNA sequence: TGTGCCAGCAGCTTCGGGACAGGGGAAAAACTGTTTTTT.

The rearrangement uses TRBV19 and TRBJ2-4, with TRBD1 matching over 9 bases. Germline V gives CDR1 LNHDA, CDR2 SQIVND (reference sequence). CDR3 length: 14 amino acids. V gave up 4 bases and J gave up 4 bases; unmatched junction bases: 2. The CDR3 loop reads CASSTDRGKNIQYF. The DNA for the CDR3 is TGTGCCAGTAGTACGGACAGGGGTAAAAACATTCAGTACTTC.

The CDR3 DNA is TGTGCCAGCAGTTACTCGAGGGGGGCCTGGAACACTGAAGCTTTCTTT. Its translation is CASSYSRGAWNTEAFF. V usage is TRBV6-6 and J usage is TRBJ1-1; D is possibly TRBD1 (6 bases). Germline V gives CDR1 MNHNY, CDR2 SVGAGI (reference sequence). This CDR3 comprises 16 residues. Trimming shortened V by 0 bases and J by 1 base, and 12 bases separated the two germline ends.

This rearrangement joins TRBV12-3 or TRBV12-4 to TRBJ1-1; D gene unclear. The CDR3 runs 14 residues. Trimming shortened V by 8 bases and J by 1 base, and 14 bases separated the two germline ends. CDR3 sequence: CASGTTPRNTEAFF. Here the CDR3 DNA reads TGTGCCAGCGGAACGACGCCCAGGAACACTGAAGCTTTCTTT.

DNA of the CDR3: TGTGCCAGCAGTTTATTCGGGGCGGGGGAACCGTACCAAGAGACCCAGTACTTC. This sequence encodes CASSLFGAGEPYQETQYF. V and J are TRBV28 and TRBJ2-5; 7 bases agree with TRBD2. This CDR3 is built from 18 residues. The germline V gene has CDR1 MDHEN and CDR2 SYDVKM. J lost 0 bases, V lost 1 base, and 11 bases had no gene match.

This clonotype was seen only a few times. The gene calls are TRBV12-3 or TRBV12-4 and TRBJ1-4; D gene ambiguous. This CDR3 comprises 14 residues. V was pared by 1 base and J by 9 bases, with 12 bases between. This chain's CDR3 is CASSLGQENKKLFF. DNA for the CDR3: TGTGCCAGCAGTTTAGGGCAGGAAAACAAAAAACTGTTTTTT.

V usage is TRBV7-2 and J usage is TRBJ2-1, with D maybe TRBD2 (5 bases). The ends were cut back, 3 bases at V and 5 bases at J, with 11 bases in the middle. This CDR3 has 14 amino acids. Per germline, CDR1 SGHTA and CDR2 FQGNSA. CDR3 sequence reads: CASSFPGFNNEQFF. The CDR3 DNA sequence: TGTGCCAGCAGCTTCCCGGGGTTTAACAATGAGCAGTTCTTC.